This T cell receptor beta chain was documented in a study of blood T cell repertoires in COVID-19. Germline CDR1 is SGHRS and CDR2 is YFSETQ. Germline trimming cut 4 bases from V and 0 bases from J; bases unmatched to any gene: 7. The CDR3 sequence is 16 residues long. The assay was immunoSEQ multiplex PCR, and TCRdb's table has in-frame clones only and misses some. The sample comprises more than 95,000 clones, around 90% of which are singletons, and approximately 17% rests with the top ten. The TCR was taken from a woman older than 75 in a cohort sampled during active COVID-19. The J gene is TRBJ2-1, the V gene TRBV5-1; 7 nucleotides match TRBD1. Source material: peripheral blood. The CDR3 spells CASSGGQPISYNEQFF. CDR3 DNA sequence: TGCGCCAGCAGCGGGGGACAGCCAATCTCCTACAATGAGCAGTTCTTC.